The clone carrying this T cell receptor (beta chain) was counted between two and nine times. Its antigen is unknown. This CDR3 is built from 15 residues. Germline V lookup: CDR1 ENHRY, CDR2 SYGVKD. V lost 2 bases, J lost 1 base, and 0 bases stayed unmatched. The record originates from a study of T cells in Graves' hyperthyroidism and ophthalmopathy. Overall study findings and caveats: Peripheral blood also featured most of the thyroid clonotypes expanded above 0.001.

RNA transcripts were the template for amplifying TCR beta CDR3 regions. The primer set for the first-round RT-PCR of the TCR CDR3 was HTBI. TCRdb itself ran the multiplex PCR reads through MiXCR, one entry per CDR3 protein. The sample carries approximately 590,000 distinct CDR3 sequences, 15% to 19% recorded once. Patients aged 18 to 65 had newly diagnosed hyperthyroidism lasting under 2 months. Exclusion followed for patients with uncontrolled infection, other autoimmune disease, pregnancy or lactation. The chain joins TRBV10-3 to TRBJ2-1, with 9 bases matching TRBD2. The sequence was collected from a woman in her thirties with Graves' hyperthyroidism. The sample taken for sequencing was blood. CDR3 sequence: CAISEGLASYNEQFF. CDR3 bases: TGTGCCATCAGTGAGGGACTAGCGTCCTACAATGAGCAGTTCTTC.